Following are 10 T cell receptor beta chains from one sample sequenced in a study of T-cell memory formation after mild COVID-19. TCRdb called the 5' RACE reads again in MiXCR, with one record for every CDR3 protein. The table includes fewer than 650,000 distinct CDR3 sequences, 15% to 20% detected once. The sequenced sample consisted of PBMCs or a T cell subset sorted from them (not recorded which). The receptors come from an adult woman who had mild COVID-19 (a few samples of this study predate the infection). Cell type and time point are not known.

With regard to this clonotype: An end of the junction differs from the germline gene, which may be a read error. This chain links TRBV12-5 with TRBJ1-1, with a weak D call TRBD1 (5 bases). The germline gives CDR1 LGHNT, CDR2 FRNRAP. The CDR3 consists of 11 residues. CDR3 DNA sequence: TGTGCTAGTGGGTTGGGGGCTGAAGCTTTCTTT. Translating gives CASGLGAEAFF.

V gene TRBV6-6 combines with J gene TRBJ2-7, with TRBD2 as a possible D gene (6 bases). The germline V gene has CDR1 MNHNY and CDR2 SVGAGI (reference sequence). The V end was cut by 6 bases, the J end by 2 bases, with 14 bases between. The CDR3 extends over 14 amino acids. The CDR3 loop reads CASRIQGGAYEQYF. The CDR3 region has the DNA TGTGCCAGCAGAATCCAGGGAGGAGCCTACGAGCAGTACTTC.

V and J are TRBV15 and TRBJ1-4; D not resolved. There are 16 residues in the CDR3. Germline CDR1 is LNHNV and CDR2 is YYDKDF (reference sequence). V shed 0 bases and J shed 5 bases, with 13 bases lying between them. DNA for the CDR3: TGTGCCACCAGCAGAGAAGATTCGGTCGTCAATGAAAAACTGTTTTTT. Amino acid sequence: CATSREDSVVNEKLFF.

The V and J genes are TRBV24-1 and TRBJ1-2; possibly TRBD1 for D (5 bases). There are 13 residues in the CDR3. Germline assignment: CDR1 KGHDR and CDR2 SFDVKD. The V and J ends lost 3 bases and 7 bases respectively, with 11 bases between them. DNA for the CDR3: TGTGCCACCAGTGATGGCGGAAGGGGTGGCTACACCTTC. Translated: CATSDGGRGGYTF.

The V gene is TRBV7-6, the J gene TRBJ1-2; 8 positions match TRBD1. Germline lookup yields CDR1 SGHVS and CDR2 FNYEAQ. V lost 6 bases to trimming and J lost 5 bases; unmatched junction nucleotides: 5. There are 13 residues in the CDR3. The CDR3 DNA follows: TGTGCCAGCAGTCAGGGGGCGCGGTATGGCTACACCTTC. This encodes CASSQGARYGYTF.

The chain links TRBV6-6 to TRBJ2-3; D may correspond to TRBD1 or TRBD2 (5 bases each). Between the trimmed V and J ends, which lost 8 bases and 0 bases, there was a span of 9 bases. The germline gives CDR1 MNHNY, CDR2 SVGAGI (reference sequence). The CDR3 totals 13 residues. The CDR3 protein is CASGDRSTDTQYF. In DNA form, the CDR3 reads TGTGCCAGCGGGGACCGCAGCACAGATACGCAGTATTTT.

This clonotype was seen a handful of times. The gene calls are TRBV18 and TRBJ2-5; 7 positions match TRBD2. This CDR3 has 16 residues. The V gene end was trimmed by 1 base and the J gene end by 7 bases; junction bases not matched to a gene: 12. Germline CDR1 reads KGHSH; CDR2 reads LQKENI. CDR3 protein: CASSPRDGRTQRTQYF. The DNA for the CDR3 is TGTGCCAGCTCACCACGGGACGGGAGGACCCAGAGGACCCAGTACTTC.

The CDR3 sequence is CASSRSGARELDIQYF. The DNA of the CDR3 is TGTGCCAGCAGTCGGTCCGGGGCCAGGGAACTGGACATTCAGTACTTC. V gene TRBV7-9 combines with J gene TRBJ2-4; either TRBD1 or TRBD2 may supply D (5 bases each). The germline V gene encodes CDR1 SEHNR and CDR2 FQNEAQ (reference sequence). The CDR3 runs 16 residues. Trimming left V 6 bases short and J 8 bases short, with 23 bases between.

This clonotype was picked up many times. J is TRBJ2-7 and V is TRBV4-2; 9 bases match TRBD2. CDR1 is LGHNA, CDR2 YNFKEQ, per germline. After removal of 0 bases from V and 4 bases from J, the junction contained 7 bases not matched to a gene. The CDR3 contains 16 residues. The CDR3 reads CASSQDSAGGKYEQYF. CDR3 in DNA: TGTGCCAGCAGCCAAGACTCCGCGGGAGGGAAGTACGAGCAGTACTTC.

The chain has TRBV20-1 and TRBJ2-5; 10 bases map to TRBD1. The germline gives CDR1 DFQATT, CDR2 SNEGSKA (reference sequence). V shed 0 bases, J shed 5 bases, and the junction held 6 bases outside the gene matches. The CDR3 is 15 residues long. The CDR3 loop is CSARETGGAGETQYF. The CDR3 bases are TGCAGTGCTAGAGAGACAGGGGGCGCGGGTGAGACCCAGTACTTC.